The clone carrying this TCR beta chain was detected only a few times. Expressed TCRB transcripts were sequenced, since all the RNA that had been isolated was reverse transcribed. There were approximately 3.7 million reads on average in the naive, central memory and regulatory T cell samples. Sequenced by immunoSEQ multiplex PCR; TCRdb stores in-frame clones only, minus some. The sample yields about 620,000 clones, roughly a sixth seen once. These data come from a study of beta chain features in type 1 diabetes. The germline CDR1 and CDR2 sequences are LGHNA and YSLEER. The germline V and J ends were trimmed by 4 bases and 8 bases, with 18 bases remaining between them. CDR3 size: 16 residues. Every donor provided one heparinised blood draw, which averaged about 110 mL.

V gene TRBV4-3 combines with J gene TRBJ1-6, with a weak D call TRBD1 (6 bases). The sample comprised naive CD4+ T cells from blood. The receptor's source is a man between 18 and 35 years old in good health. The CDR3 sequence: CASSRSTGRWDSPLHF. CDR3 bases: TGCGCCAGCAGCCGATCAACAGGGAGATGGGATTCACCCCTCCACTTT.